This entry lists 2 T cell receptor beta chains sequenced from one sample in a study of shared clonotypes between healthy human individuals. Here immunoSEQ multiplex PCR was the method, and the copy in TCRdb shows in-frame clones only, minus some. The sample comprises hundreds of thousands of clones, 90% to 97% of which are singletons, and 0.06% rests with the top ten. Input material: naive CD4+ T cells sorted from blood. Subset: CD45RA+ positively selected. These receptor sequences come from a woman aged 25 to 39 in good health.

The chain joins TRBV9 to TRBJ2-7; 11 bases align to TRBD1. This CDR3 has 15 amino acids. In germline, CDR1 is SGDLS, CDR2 YYNGEE. Unmatched junction bases numbered 6, after V lost 3 bases and J lost 4 bases. The CDR3 DNA is TGTGCCAGCAGCGCTCGGGGACAGGGGGAATACGAGCAGTACTTC. It is translated as CASSARGQGEYEQYF.

The chain is built from TRBV28 and TRBJ1-2; no clear D gene. The CDR3 length is 14 residues. From germline, CDR1 is MDHEN and CDR2 SYDVKM. Between the trimmed V and J ends, which lost 1 base and 4 bases, there was a span of 10 bases. The CDR3: CASSLLSDIYGYTF. The CDR3 nucleotides are TGTGCCAGCAGTTTATTATCAGACATCTATGGCTACACCTTC.